These T cell receptor beta chains were read from a single sample in a study of blood T cell repertoires in COVID-19. This table comes from immunoSEQ multiplex PCR, and its TCRdb copy is limited to in-frame clones, with some not included. The sample includes about 210,000 clones, around 81% seen only once; the top ten take around 10%. Sequencing used PBMCs or T cells enriched from blood (not recorded which). All receptors come from a woman between 45 and 60 years old with acute COVID-19. Both conserved end residues are part of each CDR3. A D gene is named only where the DNA matches it firmly. Clone size is not always given. Where it is, it says once, few, many or a class for expanded clones.

12,-,TRBJ2-3,TRBD1,TRBV28,TGTGCCAGCAGTTCGACAGGGGATACGCAGTATTTT,CASSSTGDTQYF
15,-,TRBJ1-4,-,TRBV4-3,TGCGCCAGCAGCGCGTACCCCGGTTCCAATGAAAAACTGTTTTTT,CASSAYPGSNEKLFF
18,-,TRBJ2-2,-,TRBV14,TGTGCCAGCAGCCAACTAGGTTTATTGCGGGGGAACACCGGGGAGCTGTTTTTT,CASSQLGLLRGNTGELFF
15,-,TRBJ1-2,TRBD1,TRBV7-2,TGTGCCAGCACTTCGGGAGGGGGCAGCGGCTATGGCTACACCTTC,CASTSGGGSGYGYTF
13,once,TRBJ1-1,-,TRBV28,TGTGCCAGCAGGTACAGGGTGAGGGCTGAAGCTTTCTTT,CASRYRVRAEAFF
13,-,TRBJ2-3,-,TRBV7-9,TGTGCCAGCAGCTTTGCCCCCGGGACTGCCCAGTATTTT,CASSFAPGTAQYF
11,few,TRBJ2-7,-,TRBV3-1/TRBV3-2,TGTGCCAGCAGCTTTAACTACGAGCAGTACTTC,CASSFNYEQYF
18,-,TRBJ2-3,TRBD2,TRBV7-2,TGTGCCAGCAGCTTAATCCCTAGCGGGGGGATCCTCGGCGATACGCAGTATTTT,CASSLIPSGGILGDTQYF
13,-,TRBJ1-2,TRBD1,TRBV6-5,TGTGCCAGCAGTTCACAGGGGGCGCATGGCTACACCTTC,CASSSQGAHGYTF
13,-,TRBJ1-6,-,TRBV19,TGTGCCAGTAAGGACAGTCCTAATTCACCCCTCCACTTT,CASKDSPNSPLHF
14,-,TRBJ1-4,-,TRBV28,TGTGCCAGCAGTCCTAACCTCATCCGAGAAAAACTGTTTTTT,CASSPNLIREKLFF
16,-,TRBJ2-1,TRBD2,TRBV7-2,TGTGCCAGCAGCCCGATTTGGGGACTAGTCGGCAATGAGCAGTTCTTC,CASSPIWGLVGNEQFF
14,-,TRBJ2-7,-,TRBV11-1,TGTGCCAGCAGCTTAGCTGGGACTGCCTACGAGCAGTACTTC,CASSLAGTAYEQYF
13,-,TRBJ2-7,-,TRBV4-3,TGCGCCAGCAGCCAAGATGGGGGCCGGGAGCAGTACTTC,CASSQDGGREQYF
14,-,TRBJ1-6,TRBD1,TRBV2,TGTGCCAGGAGAAGGACAGGACAAAATTCACCCCTCCACTTT,CARRRTGQNSPLHF
15,-,TRBJ2-5,TRBD2,TRBV24-1,TGTGCCACCAGTGATCCTAGCGGTGTCCAAGAGACCCAGTACTTC,CATSDPSGVQETQYF
20,-,TRBJ2-7,TRBD2,TRBV12-5,TGTGCTAGTGCCAGGACGGAAGGCTGGACTAGCGGGAGGCCCTCCTACGAGCAGTACTTC,CASARTEGWTSGRPSYEQYF
13,-,TRBJ1-2,-,TRBV28,TGTGCCAGCAGTTTAGGGGGGGGTAACGGCTACACCTTC,CASSLGGGNGYTF
14,-,TRBJ2-7,TRBD2,TRBV2,TGTGCCAGCAGACGACTAGCGGGGGGCTACGAGCAGTACTTC,CASRRLAGGYEQYF
14,-,TRBJ2-7,TRBD2,TRBV7-9,TGTGCCAGCAGCCAATCCGGGACTAGCTACGAGCAGTACTTC,CASSQSGTSYEQYF
12,-,TRBJ1-5,TRBD1,TRBV12-3/TRBV12-4,TGTGCCAGCGGACAGGGGTCTCAGCCCCAGCATTTT,CASGQGSQPQHF
14,once,TRBJ2-5,-,TRBV7-9,TGTGCCAGCAGCCCCCGGACAGGAGGGGAGACCCAGTACTTC,CASSPRTGGETQYF
16,-,TRBJ2-7,-,TRBV6-1,TGTGCCAGCAGTGAAATTCAGAGCAGACATCCCTACGAGCAGTACTTC,CASSEIQSRHPYEQYF
16,-,TRBJ2-3,TRBD2,TRBV3-1/TRBV3-2,TGTGCCAGCAGCCAAGCACTAGCGGGAAGTGCAGATACGCAGTATTTT,CASSQALAGSADTQYF
14,few,TRBJ2-1,TRBD2,TRBV7-2,TGTGCCAGCAGCTTAGCTAGCGGGTCCAATGAGCAGTTCTTC,CASSLASGSNEQFF
15,-,TRBJ2-7,-,TRBV11-2,TGTGCCAGCAGCGCGGACATAGCTAGAGCCTACGAGCAGTACTTC,CASSADIARAYEQYF
17,-,TRBJ2-3,TRBD2,TRBV18,TGTGCCAGCTCACTTGCTTTGGGACTAGCGGGCGGAGATACGCAGTATTTT,CASSLALGLAGGDTQYF
13,few,TRBJ1-6,-,TRBV12-3/TRBV12-4,TGTGCCAGCATCATGGGGGGGGCTTCACCCCTCCACTTT,CASIMGGASPLHF
15,-,TRBJ2-1,TRBD2,TRBV6-4,TGTGCCAGCAGTGGGACTAGCGGGGGGGCCAATGAGCAGTTCTTC,CASSGTSGGANEQFF
13,-,TRBJ2-7,TRBD1,TRBV5-1,TGCGCCAGCAGCCCAGACAGGGTGGACGAGCAGTACTTC,CASSPDRVDEQYF
15,-,TRBJ2-7,TRBD2,TRBV7-2,TGTGCCAGCAGCCTGGGGACTAGCTCTACCTACGAGCAGTACTTC,CASSLGTSSTYEQYF
15,-,TRBJ1-6,-,TRBV3-1/TRBV3-2,TGTGCCAGCAGCCCTGAGGACAAGTCAAATTCACCCCTCCACTTT,CASSPEDKSNSPLHF
16,-,TRBJ1-5,TRBD1,TRBV27,TGTGCCAGCAGTCCCATCCGGGACAGGGCGGGTCAGCCCCAGCATTTT,CASSPIRDRAGQPQHF
18,-,TRBJ1-5,TRBD1,TRBV19,TGTGCCAGTAGTATAGATCTATCGGGACAGGGCAGCAATCAGCCCCAGCATTTT,CASSIDLSGQGSNQPQHF
14,-,TRBJ2-7,TRBD1,TRBV11-1,TGTGCCAGCAGCCCGGGACAGGGTCTCTACGAGCAGTACTTC,CASSPGQGLYEQYF
15,-,TRBJ2-1,TRBD2,TRBV7-2,TGTGCCAGCACCCAAAACGGACTAGCGGGGGAGGAGCAGTTCTTC,CASTQNGLAGEEQFF
15,-,TRBJ2-2,TRBD2,TRBV19,TGTGCCAGTAGTATAGCGAGGACTAGTGCCGGGGAGCTGTTTTTT,CASSIARTSAGELFF
15,-,TRBJ2-6,-,TRBV7-2,TGTGCCAGCAGCCTTTTCTTAGCTGGGGCCAACGTCCTGACTTTC,CASSLFLAGANVLTF
12,-,TRBJ1-2,-,TRBV19,TGTGCCAGCACCGACAGGTGGCATGGCTACACCTTC,CASTDRWHGYTF
15,-,TRBJ2-2,TRBD2,TRBV13,TGTGCCAGCAGCCCCGGGACTAGCGGCACCGGGGAGCTGTTTTTT,CASSPGTSGTGELFF
13,-,TRBJ1-2,-,TRBV27,TGTGCCAGCAGTTTGCGGGGCCGCGTCGGCTACACCTTC,CASSLRGRVGYTF
13,-,TRBJ2-2,TRBD1,TRBV15,TGTGCCGCCTCGACAGGGAGAACCGGGGAGCTGTTTTTT,CAASTGRTGELFF
12,few,TRBJ1-2,TRBD1,TRBV29-1,TGCAGCGTCGACAGGGATAACTATGGCTACACCTTC,CSVDRDNYGYTF
20,-,TRBJ2-2,TRBD2,TRBV19,TGTGCCAGTAGTGTCGAGGGGAGGTTCAGCGGGGGGACAAACACCGGGGAGCTGTTTTTT,CASSVEGRFSGGTNTGELFF
12,-,TRBJ2-7,-,TRBV7-2,TGTGCCAGCAGCCCCGGGGGCTACGAGCAGTACTTC,CASSPGGYEQYF
15,once,TRBJ1-5,-,TRBV3-1/TRBV3-2,TGTGCCAGCAGCCAAGGCCCCCAGGGCAATCAGCCCCAGCATTTT,CASSQGPQGNQPQHF
13,-,TRBJ2-5,-,TRBV2,TGTGCCAGCAGTGGAGAAACGCAAGAGACCCAGTACTTC,CASSGETQETQYF
17,once,TRBJ1-3,-,TRBV7-2,TGTGCCAGCAGCTTAACCCCCACTAGTCGCTCTGGAAACACCATATATTTT,CASSLTPTSRSGNTIYF
13,-,TRBJ1-5,-,TRBV5-8,TGTGCCAGCAGTACGACAGTCAATCAGCCCCAGCATTTT,CASSTTVNQPQHF
17,-,TRBJ1-5,-,TRBV28,TGTGCCAGCAGTTTAAGCCAGGCCCCCTATAGCAATCAGCCCCAGCATTTT,CASSLSQAPYSNQPQHF
16,once,TRBJ2-3,TRBD2,TRBV7-3,TGTGCCAGCAGCCCCCAACTAGCGGGAGTTGCAGATACGCAGTATTTT,CASSPQLAGVADTQYF
15,-,TRBJ2-3,TRBD2,TRBV27,TGTGCCAGCAGTATCAGACTAGCGGGCTCCGATACGCAGTATTTT,CASSIRLAGSDTQYF
15,few,TRBJ2-2,TRBD1,TRBV7-9,TGTGCCAGCAGCGGACCGGGACAGGGGGCCGGGGAGCTGTTTTTT,CASSGPGQGAGELFF
16,many,TRBJ1-2,TRBD1,TRBV7-6,TGTGCCAGCAGCTTAGAGAGCAGTGGACAGGGTTATGGCTACACCTTC,CASSLESSGQGYGYTF
15,-,TRBJ2-7,TRBD1,TRBV28,TGTGCCAGCAGAGATAGACAGGGGCGACTCTACGAGCAGTACTTC,CASRDRQGRLYEQYF
13,-,TRBJ2-1,-,TRBV27,TGTGCCAGCCACCGGATCACCGGGGGTGAGCAGTTCTTC,CASHRITGGEQFF
16,few,TRBJ2-7,-,TRBV28,TGTGCCAGCAGTACCGACGTGCAGGACTTTACCTACGAGCAGTACTTC,CASSTDVQDFTYEQYF
17,-,TRBJ1-5,-,TRBV27,TGTGCCAGCAGTTACAATCCCCCCTCAGGGATCGATCAGCCCCAGCATTTT,CASSYNPPSGIDQPQHF
18,-,TRBJ2-1,TRBD1,TRBV6-9,TGTGCCAGCAGTTATTCGATCCCCCCAGGGGGTAACTACAATGAGCAGTTCTTC,CASSYSIPPGGNYNEQFF